Listed below are T cell receptor beta chains from one sample, sequenced in a study of blood T cell repertoires in COVID-19. Clones were sequenced by immunoSEQ multiplex PCR, and TCRdb holds only the in-frame ones, with some missing. The sample lists a few hundred thousand clones, more than 90% seen once, with 2% to 3% in the top ten. Sequenced sample: peripheral blood. The receptors were gathered from a person aged 18-30 years with COVID-19, enrolled during active disease. CDR3s include the opening cysteine and the closing phenylalanine or tryptophan. The D gene is left open where the match is weak. Not every row has a clone size; where given, it reads once, few, many or a size class.

CDR3	DNA	length	size	V	J	D
CASSLAGRTDLLNTEAFF	TGCGCCAGCAGCCTCGCTGGACGGACAGACTTGTTGAACACTGAAGCTTTCTTT	18	-	TRBV5-1	TRBJ1-1	-
CASSVGRHDGYTF	TGTGCCAGCAGCGTAGGGAGGCACGATGGCTACACCTTC	13	-	TRBV9	TRBJ1-2	-
CASSQTGQGKNF	TGTGCCAGCAGTCAAACGGGACAGGGAAAGAACTTC	12	few	TRBV6-5	TRBJ2-7	TRBD1
CASSLGEVLNTEAFF	TGTGCCAGCAGCTTAGGGGAGGTTTTGAACACTGAAGCTTTCTTT	15	few	TRBV7-9	TRBJ1-1	-
CASSYSTGGVYEAFF	TGTGCCAGCAGTTACTCGACAGGGGGCGTATATGAAGCTTTCTTT	15	few	TRBV6-5	TRBJ1-1	TRBD1
CASSVAVGGGGNTIYF	TGTGCCAGCAGCGTAGCTGTAGGGGGCGGTGGAAACACCATATATTTT	16	-	TRBV9	TRBJ1-3	TRBD1
CASSKGEREVDEQYF	TGTGCCAGCAGCAAAGGCGAGCGGGAGGTCGACGAGCAGTACTTC	15	-	TRBV21-1	TRBJ2-7	-
CASSLISGANVLTF	TGTGCCAGCAGTCTTATCTCTGGGGCCAACGTCCTGACTTTC	14	-	TRBV11-2	TRBJ2-6	-
CASGRGDQETQYF	TGTGCCAGCGGGAGAGGAGACCAAGAGACCCAGTACTTC	13	once	TRBV2	TRBJ2-5	-
CASRERELDEQYF	TGCGCCAGCAGGGAGCGGGAGTTAGACGAGCAGTACTTC	13	-	TRBV5-1	TRBJ2-7	TRBD2
CASSLEGAGGELFF	TGCGCCAGCAGCTTGGAAGGGGCTGGCGGGGAGCTGTTTTTT	14	-	TRBV5-1	TRBJ2-2	-
CASSSVQGTGNTIYF	TGTGCCAGCAGTTCAGTTCAGGGGACTGGAAACACCATATATTTT	15	-	TRBV6-5	TRBJ1-3	-
CASSSGKGNYEQYF	TGTGCCAGCAGCTCGGGAAAGGGTAACTACGAGCAGTACTTC	14	once	TRBV3-1/TRBV3-2	TRBJ2-7	-
CASSSTMGATYEQYF	TGTGCCAGCAGCTCAACCATGGGGGCGACCTACGAGCAGTACTTC	15	few	TRBV7-9	TRBJ2-7	-
CASSLGDRNGGYTF	TGTGCCAGCAGCTTAGGGGACAGAAATGGTGGCTACACCTTC	14	once	TRBV7-9	TRBJ1-2	TRBD1
CASSRTSGDQETQYF	TGTGCCAGCAGCAGGACTAGCGGGGACCAAGAGACCCAGTACTTC	15	-	TRBV7-6	TRBJ2-5	TRBD2
CASSFPGALDIQYF	TGTGCCAGCAGTTTTCCAGGGGCGTTGGACATTCAGTACTTC	14	-	TRBV28	TRBJ2-4	-
CASSVAGGGFGTDTQYF	TGTGCCAGCAGTGTAGCGGGAGGGGGTTTTGGCACAGATACGCAGTATTTT	17	-	TRBV28	TRBJ2-3	TRBD2
CASSIWGWQVDTGELFF	TGTGCCAGTAGTATTTGGGGCTGGCAGGTGGACACCGGGGAGCTGTTTTTT	17	-	TRBV19	TRBJ2-2	-
CASSSFSTDTQYF	TGTGCCAGCAGTTCCTTTAGCACAGATACGCAGTATTTT	13	-	TRBV6-5	TRBJ2-3	-
CASMYGTGGFNQPQHF	TGTGCCAGCATGTACGGGACAGGGGGCTTCAATCAGCCCCAGCATTTT	16	-	TRBV2	TRBJ1-5	TRBD1
CASRQGFNEKLFF	TGTGCCAGCAGACAGGGCTTTAATGAAAAACTGTTTTTT	13	-	TRBV10-3	TRBJ1-4	TRBD1
CASSQEPVYTDTQYF	TGTGCCAGCAGCCAAGAACCGGTGTACACAGATACGCAGTATTTT	15	once	TRBV4-2	TRBJ2-3	-
CASSFPARGAYEQYF	TGTGCCAGCAGTTTCCCTGCCAGGGGGGCCTACGAGCAGTACTTC	15	-	TRBV28	TRBJ2-7	-
CASKSIDYRGGQPQHF	TGTGCCAGCAAAAGTATTGATTACAGGGGCGGACAGCCCCAGCATTTT	16	few	TRBV27	TRBJ1-5	TRBD1
CASSLAQGTSPLHF	TGCGCCAGCAGCTTGGCTCAGGGGACGTCACCCCTCCACTTT	14	-	TRBV5-1	TRBJ1-6	-
CASSSTGVEQFF	TGTGCCAGCAGCTCGACCGGAGTTGAGCAGTTCTTC	12	-	TRBV5-4	TRBJ2-1	-
CASRQGALYEQYF	TGCGCCAGTCGACAGGGGGCTTTGTACGAGCAGTACTTC	13	-	TRBV10-2	TRBJ2-7	TRBD1
CASKETGTGGWNGYTF	TGTGCCAGCAAAGAAACCGGGACAGGGGGATGGAATGGCTACACCTTC	16	-	TRBV27	TRBJ1-2	TRBD1
CASSLGPPPGYGYTF	TGTGCCAGCAGCCTGGGCCCTCCTCCCGGCTATGGCTACACCTTC	15	-	TRBV5-4	TRBJ1-2	-
CASSPHGGGNTIYF	TGTGCCAGCAGTCCGCATGGAGGTGGAAACACCATATATTTT	14	-	TRBV27	TRBJ1-3	-